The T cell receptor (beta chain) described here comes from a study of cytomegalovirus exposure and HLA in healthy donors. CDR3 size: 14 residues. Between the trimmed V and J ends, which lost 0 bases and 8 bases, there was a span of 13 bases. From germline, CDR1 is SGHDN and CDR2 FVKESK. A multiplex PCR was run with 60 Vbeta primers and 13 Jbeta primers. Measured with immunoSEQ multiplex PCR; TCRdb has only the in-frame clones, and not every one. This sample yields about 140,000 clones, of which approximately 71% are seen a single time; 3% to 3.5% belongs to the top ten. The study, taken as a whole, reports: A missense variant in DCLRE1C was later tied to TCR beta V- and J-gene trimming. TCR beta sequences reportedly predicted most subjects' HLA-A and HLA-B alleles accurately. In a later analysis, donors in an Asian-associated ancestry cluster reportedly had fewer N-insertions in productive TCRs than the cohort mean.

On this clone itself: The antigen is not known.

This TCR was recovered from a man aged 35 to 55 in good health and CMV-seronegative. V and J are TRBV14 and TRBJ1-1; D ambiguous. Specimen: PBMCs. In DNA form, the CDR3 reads TGTGCCAGCAGCCAAGATTCCGGGGATCTAGAAGCTTTCTTT. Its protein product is CASSQDSGDLEAFF. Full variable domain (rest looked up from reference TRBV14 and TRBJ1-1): EAGVTQFPSHSVIEKGQTVTLRCDPISGHDNLYWYRRVMGKEIKFLLHFVKESKQDESGMPNNRFLAERTGGTYSTLKVQPAELEDSGVYFCASSQDSGDLEAFFGQGTRLTVV.